This TCR beta chain came from a study of blood T cell repertoires in COVID-19. Study-wide background: T cells, B-cell-depleted T cells, or PBMCs supplied cDNA or gDNA.

TCRdb's copy holds only in-frame clones and misses some; the assay was immunoSEQ multiplex PCR. The table lists 110,000 to 150,000 clones, approximately 85% of them singletons. CDR1 is MNHEY and CDR2 is SVGAGI in the germline V gene. The CDR3 consists of 14 residues. V shed 9 bases and J 4 bases; nucleotides not matched to a gene: 7. This clonotype was obtained from a man aged 50-60 years with acute or convalescent COVID-19. J is TRBJ2-5 and V is TRBV6-5; 11 bases match TRBD2. Sample: peripheral blood. For the CDR3, the DNA is TGTGCCAGAGAGACTAGCGGGGTTGGAGAGACCCAGTACTTC. It codes for CARETSGVGETQYF.